This TCR beta chain appears in the sequencing data of a study of blood T cell repertoires in COVID-19. The assay was immunoSEQ multiplex PCR, and TCRdb's table has in-frame clones only and misses some. Of about 250,000 clones detected, approximately 90% appear once; the ten largest clones hold under 3.5%. Germline values: CDR1 SGHAT, CDR2 FQNNGV. V dropped 0 bases and J dropped 6 bases, with 11 bases sitting between them. This CDR3 has 14 amino acids. Sequencing was performed on PBMCs or T cells enriched from blood (not recorded which). This sequence joins TRBV11-2 and TRBJ1-1; tentative D call: TRBD1 (6 bases). This sequence was found in a woman aged 50 to 60 who had recovered from COVID-19. CDR3 sequence: CASSLEAGVAEAFF. For the CDR3, the DNA is TGTGCCAGCAGCTTAGAGGCAGGGGTCGCTGAAGCTTTCTTT.